The 17 T cell receptor beta chains given below trace back to one sample, sequenced in a study of T cell repertoires in cytomegalovirus infection. Each CDR3 protein gets one entry after TCRdb re-called the reads with MiXCR. This table has around 430,000 distinct CDR3 sequences, roughly 46% appearing once. These receptors lack a known antigen. Sequenced material: cultured PBMCs, taken from culture after CMV antigen stimulation. All receptors come from a human donor in good health (CMV status not recorded). Some clones in this sample may be carry-over from other donors' samples.

The chain couples TRBV7-2 to TRBJ2-3; D remains ambiguous. The CDR3 is made up of 13 amino acids. V shed 5 bases and J shed 4 bases, with 10 bases lying between them. Germline V gene sequence: CDR1 SGHTA, CDR2 FQGNSA. The DNA of the CDR3 is TGTGCCAGCAGCGCCCACCGGTCAGATACGCAGTATTTT. It specifies CASSAHRSDTQYF.

CDR3 sequence reads: CSAGDTRDYGYTF. The CDR3, as DNA: TGCAGCGCCGGTGACACCCGGGACTATGGCTACACCTTC. The rearrangement links TRBV29-1 to TRBJ1-2, with D uncertain. Germline CDR1 SQVTM, CDR2 ANQGSEA. With 7 bases removed from V and 3 bases from J, the gap between germline ends came to 15 bases. The CDR3 contains 13 residues.

This clonotype has only a few counts. The chain links TRBV7-2 to TRBJ1-2; TRBD1 is a possible D gene (6 bases). Deletions cut 5 bases from V and 2 bases from J, with 12 bases between. In germline, CDR1 is SGHTA, CDR2 FQGNSA. CDR3 size: 14 residues. In nucleotides, the CDR3 is TGTGCCAGCAGCCGACTAGGACAGAACTATGGCTACACCTTC. It is translated as CASSRLGQNYGYTF.

The V call is TRBV12-3 or TRBV12-4, the J call TRBJ1-2, with 8 bases aligning to TRBD1. This CDR3 region has 12 residues. The V segment lost 10 bases and the J segment 8 bases; nucleotides outside the gene matches: 9. CDR3 sequence (DNA): TGTGCCACCCACAGGGGGGGCGAGGGCTACACCTTC. Its protein product is CATHRGGEGYTF.

The V and J genes are TRBV12-3 or TRBV12-4 and TRBJ1-3; D ambiguous. This CDR3 is 18 amino acids long. V lost 4 bases and J 7 bases, leaving 26 bases between the germline ends. Written as DNA, the CDR3 is TGTGCCAGCAGTTATCAATCCCCACCACACGGGCCCGGGAACACCATATATTTT. Its translation: CASSYQSPPHGPGNTIYF.

V is TRBV7-4 and J is TRBJ1-2; D is uncertain. Germline CDR1 SGHVT, CDR2 SQSDAQ. CDR3 length equals 11 residues. Trimming removed 1 base at V and 7 bases at J, with 4 bases between. CDR3 in amino acids: CASSLEAGYTF. The DNA for the CDR3 is TGTGCCAGCAGCTTAGAGGCTGGCTACACCTTC.

J is TRBJ2-5 and V is TRBV4-1, with D unresolved. The CDR3 length is 15 residues. CDR1 and CDR2 (germline): MGHRA, YSYEKL. Trimming stripped 0 bases from V and 4 bases from J, with 12 bases between. The CDR3 coding sequence is TGCGCCAGCAGCCAAGATGGTGGGCTAGGAGAGACCCAGTACTTC. Protein sequence: CASSQDGGLGETQYF.

This chain joins TRBV7-8 and TRBJ2-5, with 7 positions matching TRBD1. Germline V gene lookup returns CDR1 SGHVS and CDR2 FQNEAQ. The CDR3 contains 15 residues. V lost 4 bases to trimming and J lost 7 bases; unmatched junction nucleotides: 12. CDR3 sequence (DNA): TGTGCCAGCAGCTCCCGGGACAGAAGAAAAACGACCCAGTACTTC. This encodes CASSSRDRRKTTQYF.

The V call is TRBV30, the J call TRBJ1-1; D gene unclear. Per the germline V gene, CDR1 is GTSNPN and CDR2 is SVGIG (reference sequence). The CDR3 is 12 residues long. V lost 4 bases, J lost 6 bases, and 12 bases lay in between. CDR3 sequence: CAWKTDGPEAFF. For the CDR3, the DNA is TGTGCCTGGAAAACGGACGGACCTGAAGCTTTCTTT.

This clonotype occurred a few times. The V gene is TRBV12-3 or TRBV12-4, the J gene TRBJ1-1; no definite D call. The CDR3 runs 14 residues. Deletions cut 1 base from V and 4 bases from J, with 10 bases between. The CDR3 DNA is TGTGCCAGCAGTTTAGGGCAAGGGAGCACTGAAGCTTTCTTT. Its protein product is CASSLGQGSTEAFF.

The rearrangement links TRBV20-1 to TRBJ1-2; TRBD1 matches 7 bases. There are 13 residues in the CDR3. Germline V CDR1 and CDR2: DFQATT, SNEGSKA (reference sequence). J was trimmed by 4 bases and V by 6 bases; bases with no gene match: 8. CDR3 DNA sequence: TGCAGTGCCAGTCAGGGACAGACCTATGGCTACACCTTC. This codes for CSASQGQTYGYTF.

The V and J genes are TRBV19 and TRBJ1-5; possible D gene TRBD1, 6 bases. V was shortened by 3 bases and J by 0 bases, with 18 bases between the two germline ends. Germline CDR1 reads LNHDA; CDR2 reads SQIVND (reference sequence). The CDR3 is made up of 18 amino acids. For the CDR3, the DNA is TGTGCCAGTAGTATTACAGGGAACTTGCTTTATAGCAATCAGCCCCAGCATTTT. This sequence encodes CASSITGNLLYSNQPQHF.

J is TRBJ2-1 and V is TRBV20-1; no firm D call. The germline CDR1 and CDR2 sequences are DFQATT and SNEGSKA (reference sequence). V lost 0 bases and J lost 9, with 12 bases in between. The CDR3 runs to 13 residues. The CDR3 DNA reads as TGCAGTGCTAGAGACCCTCCTAGAGGTGAGCAGTTCTTC. It codes for CSARDPPRGEQFF.

The chain combines TRBV12-3 or TRBV12-4 with TRBJ1-1, with D maybe TRBD1 (6 bases). CDR3 size: 12 residues. Deletions cut 5 bases from V and 6 bases from J, with 10 bases between. The CDR3 here is CASSQQGPEAFF. The CDR3 DNA reads as TGTGCCAGCAGTCAACAGGGCCCTGAAGCTTTCTTT.

This clonotype occurred a few times. The chain links TRBV7-6 to TRBJ1-1; TRBD1 matches at 8 bases. CDR3 length: 15 amino acids. V lost 4 bases, J lost 5 bases, and 9 bases stayed unmatched. Germline CDR1 SGHVS, CDR2 FNYEAQ. DNA for the CDR3: TGTGCCAGCAGCTCCCTCGGACAGGGATGGACTGAAGCTTTCTTT. This translates into CASSSLGQGWTEAFF.

This clonotype was detected only once. The rearrangement uses TRBV10-2 and TRBJ1-1; D not resolved. Germline V gene data show CDR1 as WSHSY and CDR2 as SAAADI. Deletions cut 6 bases from V and 1 base from J, with 21 bases between. CDR3 length: 17 amino acids. In DNA form, the CDR3 reads TGCGCCAGCAGACCCGGACCTGCCAACGGGCCGAACACTGAAGCTTTCTTT. This translates into CASRPGPANGPNTEAFF.

The chain employs TRBV5-4 and TRBJ1-1; no reliable D call. The ends were cut back, 2 bases at V and 4 bases at J, with 18 bases in the middle. The CDR3 spans 16 residues. Germline loops: CDR1 SGHNT, CDR2 YYREEE (reference sequence). The CDR3: CASSFSRGRGSTEAFF. In DNA form, the CDR3 reads TGTGCCAGCAGCTTTTCCCGAGGGCGCGGTAGCACTGAAGCTTTCTTT.